This paragraph reports one T cell receptor (beta chain). There are 15 residues in the CDR3. V trimming: 7 bases; J trimming: 6 bases; junction bases outside the gene matches: 12. CDR1 is MDHEN, CDR2 SYDVKM, per germline. The record originates from a study of blood T cell repertoires in COVID-19. Study at large: Italy, Spain and the United States were the sources of the convalescent and acute COVID-19 samples. PBMCs, B-cell-depleted T cells, or T cells provided the cDNA or gDNA that made up the material.

Under the authors' procedure: Researchers report that nucleated cell counts were estimated from reference gene primer amplification. TCRdb keeps only in-frame clones here, not all; method: immunoSEQ multiplex PCR. Clone size and V and J calls were adopted from that table, with D and trimming inferred from the DNA. The data hold 95,000 to 150,000 clones, with roughly 83% observed a single time. Material for sequencing was peripheral blood. V is TRBV28 and J is TRBJ2-1, with 7 bases fitting TRBD1. The source of this sequence is a man in his forties with active or convalescent COVID-19. The CDR3 DNA reads as TGTGCCAGCACCCACATGTATGACAGGGCCAATGAGCAGTTCTTC. Translation: CASTHMYDRANEQFF.